One sample yielded the 21 T cell receptor beta chains listed below, sequenced in a study of OX40 agonist ivuxolimab in advanced cancers. Sequencing used immunoSEQ multiplex PCR; TCRdb keeps in-frame clones, though not all of them. The repertoire holds some 76,000 clones, with over 85% as singletons. The material was CD4+ or CD8+ T cells sorted from blood, obtained in a trial of the OX40 agonist ivuxolimab. These receptors were collected from an adult with an advanced solid tumor such as melanoma, head and neck, liver or kidney cancer.

The chain has TRBV9 and TRBJ2-1; D is unresolved. The CDR3 contains 16 residues. The germline CDR1 and CDR2 sequences are SGDLS and YYNGEE. Trimming removed 0 bases at V and 2 bases at J, with 12 bases between. The CDR3 nucleotides read TGTGCCAGCAGCGTAGCTCTTATGGGTACCTACAATGAGCAGTTCTTC. Translated: CASSVALMGTYNEQFF.

V and J are TRBV27 and TRBJ2-7; the match to TRBD2 covers 9 bases. Germline V CDR1 and CDR2: MNHEY, SMNVEV (reference sequence). Trimming took 4 bases from V and 5 from J; bases not matched to a gene: 6. The CDR3 runs to 14 residues. The DNA for the CDR3 is TGTGCCAGCAGTTCCTACGTAGCGGGAGACGAGCAGTACTTC. It specifies CASSSYVAGDEQYF.

This chain links TRBV29-1 with TRBJ2-7, with D hard to call. This CDR3 contains 11 residues. Germline V CDR1 and CDR2: SQVTM, ANQGSEA. Trimming stripped 2 bases from V and 4 bases from J, with 6 bases between. CDR3 bases: TGCAGCGTTGAAATCGGATACGAGCAGTACTTC. Its protein is CSVEIGYEQYF.

The rearrangement uses TRBV4-2 and TRBJ2-2; tentatively, D is TRBD1 or TRBD2 (5 bases each). The CDR3 is made up of 13 amino acids. V gave up 5 bases and J gave up 5 bases, with 9 bases separating them. Germline V gene sequence: CDR1 LGHNA, CDR2 YNFKEQ. The CDR3 nucleotides are TGTGCCAGCAGCGGTGAGGGGACCGGGGAGCTGTTTTTT. Protein sequence: CASSGEGTGELFF.

The CDR3 loop is CASSQGQTLMNTEAFF. Here the CDR3 DNA reads TGCGCCAGCAGCCAAGGACAGACACTCATGAACACTGAAGCTTTCTTT. The chain combines TRBV4-1 with TRBJ1-1; a weak D match, TRBD1 (5 bases). Trimming shortened V by 1 base and J by 0 bases, and 12 bases separated the two germline ends. CDR1 and CDR2 (germline): MGHRA, YSYEKL. The CDR3 is 16 amino acids.

This chain's CDR3 is CASSYGGGNTQYF. Here the CDR3 DNA reads TGTGCCAGCAGTTACGGAGGGGGTAATACGCAGTATTTT. This chain joins TRBV6-6 and TRBJ2-3, with D perhaps assigned TRBD1 or TRBD2 (6 bases each). Trimming removed 2 bases from V and 7 bases from J, with 10 bases in between. The CDR3 totals 13 residues. The germline gives CDR1 MNHNY, CDR2 SVGAGI (reference sequence).

This chain connects TRBV5-6 to TRBJ1-3; no clear D gene. The CDR3 contains 13 residues. Germline V gives CDR1 SGHDT, CDR2 YYEEEE. With 0 bases removed from V and 9 bases from J, the gap between germline ends came to 10 bases. This CDR3 is CASSLVDESTIYF. Here the CDR3 DNA reads TGTGCCAGCAGCTTGGTAGATGAGAGCACCATATATTTT.

This chain links TRBV27 with TRBJ2-1, with TRBD2 identical over 8 bases. The CDR3 runs to 15 residues. Per the germline V gene, CDR1 is MNHEY and CDR2 is SMNVEV (reference sequence). Losses at the gene ends were 7 bases for V and 4 bases for J; bases not matched to a gene: 9. CDR3 in amino acids: CASTLDSGAYNEQFF. The CDR3 DNA reads TGTGCCAGCACCTTGGATAGCGGGGCATACAATGAGCAGTTCTTC.

This rearrangement joins TRBV19 to TRBJ1-1; TRBD1 aligns across 7 bases. The CDR3 has 14 amino acids. Per germline, CDR1 LNHDA and CDR2 SQIVND (reference sequence). V was clipped by 4 bases and J by 3 bases; unmatched bases: 5. CDR3 coding DNA: TGTGCCAGTAGTACAATCACAGGGGACACTGAAGCTTTCTTT. Protein sequence: CASSTITGDTEAFF.

The chain couples TRBV19 to TRBJ2-2, with D perhaps TRBD2 (6 bases). The CDR3 loop spans 14 amino acids. Trimming removed 7 bases at V and 1 base at J, with 10 bases between. Germline CDR1 LNHDA, CDR2 SQIVND (reference sequence). DNA of the CDR3: TGTGCCAGTACCTGGGGACTGAACACCGGGGAGCTGTTTTTT. Translating gives CASTWGLNTGELFF.

The chain joins TRBV5-6 to TRBJ1-1; D not certain. The CDR3 contains 12 residues. The V gene lost 2 bases and the J gene lost 2 bases, with 4 bases spanning the gap. The germline CDR1 and CDR2 sequences are SGHDT and YYEEEE. The CDR3 DNA reads as TGTGCCAGCAGCTTCCCTAACACTGAAGCTTTCTTT. Its translation is CASSFPNTEAFF.

The chain carries TRBV10-3 and TRBJ1-2; D may be TRBD1 (6 bases). This CDR3 spans 16 amino acids. CDR1 and CDR2 from the germline V gene are ENHRY and SYGVKD. The V end was cut by 4 bases, the J end by 4 bases, with 19 bases between. The DNA of the CDR3 is TGTGCCATCAGTGGGGAGGGGGAAAGGGAACTCTATGGCTACACCTTC. Residues: CAISGEGERELYGYTF.

The V call is TRBV7-9, the J call TRBJ1-2, with D unresolved. CDR1 is SEHNR and CDR2 is FQNEAQ in the germline V gene (reference sequence). The length of the CDR3 is 11 residues. V gave up 1 base and J gave up 8 bases, with 5 bases separating them. CDR3 region: CASSLELGYTF. The CDR3 nucleotides are TGTGCCAGCAGCTTAGAACTCGGCTACACCTTC.

The chain is built from TRBV7-8 and TRBJ1-3; D not certain. The CDR3 extends over 13 amino acids. The germline V and J ends were trimmed by 5 bases and 5 bases, with 10 bases remaining between them. The germline V gene encodes CDR1 SGHVS and CDR2 FQNEAQ. The CDR3 sequence is CASSPRGRNTIYF. For the CDR3, the DNA is TGTGCCAGCAGCCCTAGAGGGCGAAACACCATATATTTT. Supplemented by reference TRBV7-8 and TRBJ1-3, the full variable domain reads GAGVSQSPRYKVAKRGQDVALRCDPISGHVSLFWYQQALGQGPEFLTYFQNEAQLDKSGLPSDRFFAERPEGSVSTLKIQRTQQEDSAVYLCASSPRGRNTIYFGEGSWLTVV.

This chain uses TRBV7-3 with TRBJ2-1; weak D call: TRBD2 (6 bases). The V gene lost 4 bases and the J gene lost 8 bases, with 12 bases spanning the gap. CDR1 is SGHTA, CDR2 FQGTGA, per germline. This CDR3 spans 13 amino acids. The CDR3 spells CASSSIGGDEQFF. CDR3 DNA: TGTGCCAGCAGCTCAATCGGGGGTGATGAGCAGTTCTTC.

As regards this clone: Other DNA sequences of this sample code for an identical CDR3. The chain joins TRBV27 to TRBJ1-2; D gene uncertain. The length of the CDR3 is 13 residues. Germline V lookup: CDR1 MNHEY, CDR2 SMNVEV (reference sequence). The V and J ends lost 3 bases and 2 bases respectively, with 7 bases between them. Written as DNA, the CDR3 is TGTGCCAGCAGTTTTGGGATAAACTATGGCTACACCTTC. Protein sequence: CASSFGINYGYTF.

The chain employs TRBV4-1 and TRBJ2-1, with a tentative D call TRBD2 (5 bases). Trimming took off 4 bases at V and 1 base at J, with 11 bases between the two ends. The CDR3 totals 15 residues. The germline gives CDR1 MGHRA, CDR2 YSYEKL. Written as DNA, the CDR3 is TGCGCCAGCAGCCTGTCAGCGGATTCCTACAATGAGCAGTTCTTC. This codes for CASSLSADSYNEQFF.

This clone was found once. V and J are TRBV27 and TRBJ1-2, with D possibly TRBD1 on 5 matching bases. The V gene lost 5 bases and the J gene lost 3 bases, with 13 bases spanning the gap. Germline V lookup: CDR1 MNHEY, CDR2 SMNVEV (reference sequence). There are 14 residues in the CDR3. The CDR3 bases are TGTGCCAGCAGTGTTGGCCGGGACGACTATGGCTACACCTTC. This gives the protein CASSVGRDDYGYTF.

The rearrangement uses TRBV27 and TRBJ1-4; maybe TRBD1 (5 bases). The CDR3 is made up of 14 amino acids. The germline gives CDR1 MNHEY, CDR2 SMNVEV (reference sequence). The V and J ends lost 4 bases and 8 bases respectively, with 14 bases between them. As DNA, the CDR3 is TGTGCCAGCAGTTCCACAGGAATGGGGGAAAAACTGTTTTTT. Its protein product is CASSSTGMGEKLFF.

This clone was detected only once. The chain links TRBV25-1 to TRBJ2-2; a weak D match, TRBD1 (6 bases). The ends were cut back, 8 bases at V and 7 bases at J, with 11 bases in the middle. Germline V CDR1 and CDR2: MGHDK, SYGVNS. This CDR3 is built from 12 residues. CDR3 region: CASVGAGGELFF. CDR3 DNA sequence: TGTGCCAGCGTGGGGGCTGGCGGGGAGCTGTTTTTT.

The chain recombines TRBV11-2 with TRBJ2-7; either TRBD1 or TRBD2 may fit D (5 bases each). The V end was cut by 5 bases, the J end by 5 bases, with 16 bases between. Looked up from germline, CDR1 is SGHAT and CDR2 is FQNNGV. The CDR3 extends over 14 amino acids. The CDR3 here is CASSPGRLSHEQYF. The CDR3 nucleotides are TGTGCCAGCAGCCCGGGACGTCTGTCCCACGAGCAGTACTTC.